The entry that follows covers one T cell receptor (beta chain) sequence. Trimming took 6 bases from V and 3 from J, leaving 6 bases between them. The CDR3 consists of 12 residues. CDR1 is MNHNY and CDR2 is SVGAGI in the germline V gene (reference sequence). This entry is derived from a study of shared T cell receptors in the human thymus. The table came from immunoSEQ multiplex PCR; TCRdb's copy has only in-frame clones and leaves some out. Among 700,000 or so clones listed, approximately 85% were seen once. This sample was shared with a second study, whose subject was human thymus T cells.

Sequenced sample: thymocytes. This clonotype originated in a girl less than two years old with a congenital heart defect. This rearrangement joins TRBV6-6 to TRBJ2-1; D uncertain. In DNA, the CDR3 is TGTGCCAGCAGATCAGGCTACAATGAGCAGTTCTTC. This sequence encodes CASRSGYNEQFF.